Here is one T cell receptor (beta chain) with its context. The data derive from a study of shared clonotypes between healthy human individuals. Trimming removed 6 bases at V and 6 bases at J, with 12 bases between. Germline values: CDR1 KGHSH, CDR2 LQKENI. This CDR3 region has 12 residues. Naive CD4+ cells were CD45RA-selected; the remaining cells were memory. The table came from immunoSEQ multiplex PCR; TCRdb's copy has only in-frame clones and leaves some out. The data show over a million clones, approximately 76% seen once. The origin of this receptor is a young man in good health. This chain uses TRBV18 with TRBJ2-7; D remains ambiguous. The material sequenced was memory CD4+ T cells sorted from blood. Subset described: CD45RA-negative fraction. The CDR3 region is CASSSQLGEQYF. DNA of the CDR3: TGTGCCAGCTCGTCACAATTGGGCGAGCAGTACTTC.